This TCR beta chain was documented in a study of T cells in pancreatic ductal adenocarcinoma. TCRdb's copy holds only in-frame clones and misses some; the assay was immunoSEQ multiplex PCR. Among 16,000 or so clones, around 91% were seen once, and the ten largest hold about 17%. The germline CDR1 and CDR2 sequences are WSHSY and SAAADI. The CDR3 covers 15 residues. The J segment lost 2 bases and the V segment lost 4 bases, leaving 5 bases of the junction unmatched. No neoadjuvant therapy was given to the selected pancreatic ductal adenocarcinoma patients before their surgery. The specimen was PBMCs. The receptor comes from a human donor with pancreatic ductal adenocarcinoma. V gene TRBV10-2 combines with J gene TRBJ1-3, with 7 bases aligning to TRBD1. The DNA of the CDR3 is TGCGCCAGCAGTGCTAGGACAGGTACTGGAAACACCATATATTTT. Its translation: CASSARTGTGNTIYF.